This is a list of T cell receptor beta chains from one sample in a study of beta chain features in type 1 diabetes. The repertoire was sequenced with immunoSEQ multiplex PCR; TCRdb's copy has only in-frame clones and lacks some. The sample consists of around 320,000 clones, about 14% of them appearing once. Material: central memory CD4+ T cells from blood. The receptors stem from a man aged 30 to 45 in good health. CDR3s include the opening cysteine and the closing phenylalanine or tryptophan. Expanded clones are given a class, and other clones once, few, many or no size at all.

. TRBV18 16 CASSPRTGGMDYGYTF
many TRBV7-9 11 CASSLRGNPYF
few TRBV7-9 14 CASSPGQGVETQYF
few TRBV11-2 15 CASSLGTATNEKLFF
many TRBV7-8 13 CASTTSGIAIQYF
. TRBV10-2 16 CASSESGGRSPGELFF
. TRBV7-2 13 CASSLGHNYGYTF
. TRBV5-5 16 CASRHDSGGGTDTQYF
. TRBV25-1 17 CASSDSFGTGDPHEQFF
many TRBV7-3 13 CASSLGVNQPQHF
. TRBV5-1 13 CASSLEAEETQYF
few TRBV6-5 14 CASSSGAGGTEAFF
. TRBV19 13 CASSIRLDDTQYF
many TRBV6-1 14 CASSELRGSSPQHF
few TRBV7-2 16 CASSSQLAGVYNEQFF
many TRBV6-6 16 CASNLPPGTGRTEAFF
many TRBV5-4 15 CASSLAVDNTGELFF
few TRBV7-8 11 CASTSGDEQYF
few TRBV4-3 16 CASSQVGRGSYNEQFF